These T cell receptor beta chains were read from a single sample in a study of beta chain features in type 1 diabetes. Profiled with immunoSEQ multiplex PCR; TCRdb holds only in-frame clones, not every one. The sample yields 330,000 or so clones, about 20% seen once. The material sequenced was naive CD4+ T cells from blood. Receptor source: a woman between 18 and 29 years old in good health. The CDR3 runs from the conserved cysteine through the conserved F or W. A D gene is named only where the DNA matches it firmly. Not all rows give a size; the values are once, few, many and, for expanded clones, a class.

clone size	D gene	V gene	J gene	CDR3 protein	CDR3 DNA
few	TRBD2	TRBV9	TRBJ2-3	CASSPIMTSGTPTDTQYF	TGTGCCAGCAGCCCTATCATGACTAGCGGGACTCCCACAGATACGCAGTATTTT
NA	NA	TRBV10-3	TRBJ2-1	CAISDSTGRYNEQFF	TGTGCCATCAGTGACTCTACCGGGAGATACAATGAGCAGTTCTTC
NA	NA	TRBV4-2	TRBJ2-5	CASSQSGLYQETQYF	TGTGCCAGCAGCCAATCGGGACTGTACCAAGAGACCCAGTACTTC
NA	TRBD1	TRBV6-5	TRBJ1-5	CASSSFDRGDQPQHF	TGTGCCAGCAGTTCATTCGACAGGGGGGATCAGCCCCAGCATTTT
NA	NA	TRBV7-9	TRBJ1-3	CASRDAGGAGNTIYF	TGTGCCAGCAGGGACGCGGGCGGGGCTGGAAACACCATATATTTT
NA	NA	TRBV10-3	TRBJ1-2	CAISESIGNWRGYTF	TGTGCCATCAGTGAGTCGATAGGAAATTGGAGAGGCTACACCTTC
few	NA	TRBV30	TRBJ2-5	CAWSPAIPTVPETQYF	TGTGCCTGGAGTCCGGCCATCCCGACAGTTCCGGAGACCCAGTACTTC
NA	NA	TRBV7-9	TRBJ1-5	CASSAEPNQPQHF	TGTGCCAGCAGCGCGGAACCGAATCAGCCCCAGCATTTT
NA	TRBD2	TRBV18	TRBJ2-1	CASSLGLAGYNEQFF	TGTGCCAGCTCACTTGGACTAGCGGGGTACAATGAGCAGTTCTTC
NA	TRBD2	TRBV29-1	TRBJ2-3	CSPSLAGADTQYF	TGCAGCCCCTCCCTAGCGGGAGCAGATACGCAGTATTTT
few	TRBD1	TRBV15	TRBJ1-5	CATSRPTGRQPQHF	TGTGCCACCAGCAGGCCGACAGGGCGACAGCCCCAGCATTTT
NA	TRBD2	TRBV5-1	TRBJ2-1	CASSVRLAGVDGEQFF	TGCGCCAGCAGCGTACGACTAGCGGGAGTGGATGGTGAGCAGTTCTTC
NA	NA	TRBV27	TRBJ2-5	CASSLSNRGTAQETQYF	TGTGCCAGCAGTTTATCCAATAGGGGTACCGCGCAAGAGACCCAGTACTTC
few	TRBD2	TRBV7-2	TRBJ2-7	CASSRPEAGGSYEQYF	TGTGCCAGCAGCCGTCCGGAGGCGGGGGGTTCCTACGAGCAGTACTTC
few	TRBD2	TRBV9	TRBJ2-7	CASSPHLAGVYEQYF	TGTGCCAGCAGCCCACATCTAGCGGGAGTCTACGAGCAGTACTTC
NA	NA	TRBV7-2	TRBJ1-2	CASSLQAEGYTF	TGTGCCAGCAGCCTACAGGCTGAAGGCTACACCTTC
few	TRBD2	TRBV5-1	TRBJ2-1	CASSWGLAGGATEQFF	TGCGCCAGCAGCTGGGGATTAGCGGGCGGGGCGACTGAGCAGTTCTTC
few	NA	TRBV27	TRBJ1-5	CASSGGRAGQPQHF	TGTGCCAGCAGTGGGGGCCGCGCCGGGCAGCCCCAGCATTTT
few	TRBD2	TRBV7-2	TRBJ2-1	CASSPVSGGIGEQFF	TGTGCCAGCAGCCCAGTTAGCGGGGGGATAGGGGAGCAGTTCTTC
NA	NA	TRBV30	TRBJ2-7	CAWSQQGTYEQYF	TGTGCCTGGAGTCAACAGGGAACCTACGAGCAGTACTTC
few	TRBD2	TRBV30	TRBJ2-7	CAWSVLASGRNEQYF	TGTGCCTGGAGTGTACTGGCTAGCGGGAGAAACGAGCAGTACTTC
NA	TRBD2	TRBV5-4	TRBJ2-5	CASRLQRGAGETQYF	TGTGCCAGCAGACTTCAGCGGGGGGCGGGGGAGACCCAGTACTTC
NA	NA	TRBV27	TRBJ2-1	CASSQSGWVNEQFF	TGTGCCAGCAGTCAATCAGGTTGGGTGAATGAGCAGTTCTTC
few	TRBD1	TRBV5-1	TRBJ1-2	CASSSTGMVLNYGYTF	TGCGCCAGCAGCTCGACAGGGATGGTCCTCAACTATGGCTACACCTTC
NA	NA	TRBV29-1	TRBJ1-2	CSAGSGGYGYTF	TGCAGCGCAGGGTCGGGCGGCTATGGCTACACCTTC